A selection of T cell receptor beta chains follows, all from one sample in a study of early T cells in non-severe SARS-CoV-2 infection. TCRdb reprocessed the 5' RACE reads via MiXCR and lists one record per CDR3 protein. The sample contains roughly 80,000 distinct CDR3 sequences, 11% to 15% of which appear only once. Sequenced material: whole blood. The receptors were gathered from an adult who was a healthcare worker with PCR-confirmed SARS-CoV-2 infection or an uninfected control (not recorded which). Each CDR3 is given with its conserved first and last residue. A D gene is named only where the DNA matches it firmly. Rows give clone size only sometimes, using once, few, many, or a class for an expanded clone.

>TRBJ2-1|-|-|TRBV4-1
TGCGCCAGCAGCCCTTTACAGGGAGACAATGAGCAGTTCTTC
CASSPLQGDNEQFF
>TRBJ1-5|-|-|TRBV29-1
TGCAGCGTTGATAGCGGGGGAGGTCAGCCCCAGCATTTT
CSVDSGGGQPQHF
>TRBJ1-1|-|-|TRBV10-1
TGCGCCAGCAGTGAGTCGAACGGACTGAACACTGAAGCTTTCTTT
CASSESNGLNTEAFF
>TRBJ2-3|TRBD2|few|TRBV6-4
TGTGCCAGCAGTTTCGAAGCGGGGGGAGGAGATACGCAGTATTTT
CASSFEAGGGDTQYF
>TRBJ2-7|-|many|TRBV24-1
TGTGCCACCAGTGATTTCGGCTACGAGCAGTACTTC
CATSDFGYEQYF
>TRBJ1-6|-|-|TRBV4-1
TGCGCCAGCAGCCAAGTGGAGGCCAGCAATTCACCCCTCCACTTT
CASSQVEASNSPLHF
>TRBJ2-3|-|many|TRBV7-3
TGTGCCAGCAGCTCACCGGGCACAGATACGCAGTATTTT
CASSSPGTDTQYF
>TRBJ2-7|-|many|TRBV2
TGTGCCAGCAAGCAGGACTACCCCTACGAGCAGTACTTC
CASKQDYPYEQYF
>TRBJ2-1|-|few|TRBV9
TGTGCCAGCGGTGCTAGCCTGGCCAATGAGCAGTTCTTC
CASGASLANEQFF
>TRBJ2-7|TRBD1|few|TRBV12-3/TRBV12-4
TGTGCCAGCACCGCCGACAGGGCCTACGAGCAGTACTTC
CASTADRAYEQYF
>TRBJ1-4|-|many|TRBV27
TGTGCCAGCAGTCCCTGGACAAGCAATGAAAAACTGTTTTTT
CASSPWTSNEKLFF
>TRBJ2-1|-|few|TRBV2
TGTGCCAGCCGTAGGGGCGGGACTCCCTACAATGAGCAGTTCTTC
CASRRGGTPYNEQFF
>TRBJ2-1|-|-|TRBV6-4
TGTGCCAGCAGCGCTAGCTCCTACAAAGAGCAGTTCTTC
CASSASSYKEQFF
>TRBJ2-3|-|-|TRBV5-5
TGTGCCAGCAGCTTGGATTTAGGAGACAGCACAGATACGCAGTATTTT
CASSLDLGDSTDTQYF
>TRBJ2-7|TRBD1|many|TRBV3-1
TGTGCCAGCAGCCAAGATTGGGGACAGGGAAAGCAGTACTTC
CASSQDWGQGKQYF
>TRBJ2-2|-|few|TRBV19
TGTGCCAGTCAAAAGGGCTGGGGCACCTGGGAGCTGTTTTTT
CASQKGWGTWELFF
>TRBJ2-7|-|many|TRBV20-1
TGCAGTGCTAGAGTAGGTGGGACCTACGAGCAGTACTTC
CSARVGGTYEQYF
>TRBJ1-5|-|-|TRBV5-1
TGCGCCAGCAGCTTGGGAGGGGAGGCCAATCAGCCCCAGCATTTT
CASSLGGEANQPQHF
>TRBJ2-7|TRBD1|-|TRBV3-1
TGTGCCAGCAGTCGAACAGGGGTTTGGTCGGGTGAGCAGTACTTC
CASSRTGVWSGEQYF
>TRBJ2-7|-|few|TRBV11-2
TGTGCCAGCAGCTTAGGAACAGGGAAGTTCTACGAGCAGTACTTC
CASSLGTGKFYEQYF
>TRBJ2-7|TRBD2|many|TRBV3-1
TGTGCCAGCAGCCCCCGGACTAGCGGGATCTACGAGCAGTACTTC
CASSPRTSGIYEQYF
>TRBJ1-1|-|few|TRBV5-5
TGTGCCAGCAGCTCCGACAGCCTGTTGCCGAACACTGAAGCTTTCTTT
CASSSDSLLPNTEAFF
>TRBJ1-5|-|-|TRBV7-2
TGTGCCAGCAGCTTAGCACCAGGGTTCAATCAGCCCCAGCATTTT
CASSLAPGFNQPQHF
>TRBJ2-5|-|few|TRBV7-2
TGTGCCAGCAGCTTCCGATCCAGCGGTCAAGAGACCCAGTACTTC
CASSFRSSGQETQYF
>TRBJ1-2|TRBD1|-|TRBV12-3/TRBV12-4
TGTGCCAGCAGTCGTCCGGGACAGAACTATGGCTACACCTTC
CASSRPGQNYGYTF
>TRBJ2-2|TRBD2|many|TRBV10-2
TGCGCCAGCAGTCTAGGGACTAGCGGGATCAACACCGGGGAGCTGTTTTTT
CASSLGTSGINTGELFF
>TRBJ1-3|-|-|TRBV6-1
TGTGCCAGCATAAACATTGCCGAGGGTGGAAACACCATATATTTT
CASINIAEGGNTIYF
>TRBJ2-5|TRBD2|few|TRBV11-2
TGTGCCAGCAGCCCTAGCTACACCCAGCGGGGGGTGGAGACCCAGTACTTC
CASSPSYTQRGVETQYF
>TRBJ2-7|-|few|TRBV9
TGTGCCAGCAGCGCCCGGGAGACCGGCTCCTACGAGCAGTACTTC
CASSARETGSYEQYF
>TRBJ1-1|-|-|TRBV6-1
TGTGCCAGCAGTGCTTCCAAGCCAGGGCAATACACTGAAGCTTTCTTT
CASSASKPGQYTEAFF
>TRBJ2-7|TRBD1|many|TRBV4-2
TGTGCCAGCAGCCAAGAAGACGGACAGGGATTCTACGAGCAGTACTTC
CASSQEDGQGFYEQYF
>TRBJ1-1|-|-|TRBV3-1
TGTGCCAGCAGCCAAGTAGGGGGGAACACTGAAGCTTTCTTT
CASSQVGGNTEAFF
>TRBJ2-7|-|few|TRBV12-3/TRBV12-4
TGTGCCAGCAGTCGAACATGGTTATCCTACGAGCAGTACTTC
CASSRTWLSYEQYF
>TRBJ2-7|-|-|TRBV6-1
TGTGCCAGCAGCACGACTCCACGGGGCGAGCAGTACTTC
CASSTTPRGEQYF
>TRBJ2-1|TRBD2|-|TRBV29-1
TGCAGCGTTGGGGGGGGGACTGGATCCAATGAGCAGTTCTTC
CSVGGGTGSNEQFF
>TRBJ2-7|TRBD2|-|TRBV28
TGTGCCAGCTCCCTCTGGGGGAGGGACGAGCAGTACTTC
CASSLWGRDEQYF
>TRBJ2-5|-|-|TRBV6-1
TGTGCCAGCAGAAGACGGCGAATACAAGAGACCCAGTACTTC
CASRRRRIQETQYF
>TRBJ2-1|-|once|TRBV3-1
TGTGCCAGCAGCCAAGGGGAAGTACGGCAGTTCTTC
CASSQGEVRQFF
>TRBJ2-1|TRBD2|-|TRBV4-1
TGCGCCAGCAGGCTGACTAGCGGGAGGCCCAATGAGCAGTTCTTC
CASRLTSGRPNEQFF
>TRBJ1-1|-|many|TRBV2
TGTGCCAGCAGTGCCTTGGGAAATACTGAAGCTTTCTTT
CASSALGNTEAFF
>TRBJ2-7|-|once|TRBV29-1
TGCAGCGTTGCAAGGGACCGAGCCTACGAGCAGTACTTC
CSVARDRAYEQYF
>TRBJ2-7|-|-|TRBV27
TGTGCCAGCAGTTCCGGGCTAGCTCCGCCGGAGCAGTACTTC
CASSSGLAPPEQYF
>TRBJ2-1|-|many|TRBV6-5
TGTGCCAGCGGATCGCCGTACAATGAGCAGTTCTTC
CASGSPYNEQFF
>TRBJ2-7|TRBD2|-|TRBV7-8
TGTGCCAGCAGCTTAGTGGCAACCGGGAGGAACGAGCAGTACTTC
CASSLVATGRNEQYF
>TRBJ2-5|TRBD1|many|TRBV12-3/TRBV12-4
TGTGCCAGCAGTTCGGACAGGGGGTTAGTGAAGACCCAGTACTTC
CASSSDRGLVKTQYF
>TRBJ1-5|-|-|TRBV18
TGTGCCAGCTCCCAACAGGGCCCCCAGGGATCAAGCAATCAGCCCCAGCATTTT
CASSQQGPQGSSNQPQHF
>TRBJ2-1|TRBD1|few|TRBV7-9
TGTGCCAGCAGCACAGGGGGGAATGAGCAGTTCTTC
CASSTGGNEQFF
>TRBJ2-1|TRBD1|few|TRBV29-1
TGCAGCGTTCGACAGGGGGGGAATTACAATGAGCAGTTCTTC
CSVRQGGNYNEQFF
>TRBJ1-6|-|many|TRBV30
TGTGCCTGGAGTCGGGGCCTGGGGGCTACGAGTAATTCACCCCTCCACTTT
CAWSRGLGATSNSPLHF
>TRBJ1-2|-|few|TRBV7-2
TGTGCCAGCAGCTTTGGGCAGACTCGGAAGAAGGGCTACACCTTC
CASSFGQTRKKGYTF
>TRBJ2-1|TRBD2|many|TRBV27
TGTGCCAGCAGTCCCACTAGCGGGAGATACAATGAGCAGTTCTTC
CASSPTSGRYNEQFF